Each of the 10 T cell receptor beta chains below was sequenced from the same sample in a study of Ad26.COV2.S vaccination and SARS-CoV-2 variants (dated by TCRdb to the early 2020s). Library preparation employed the immunoSEQ multiplex PCR assay. The immuneACCESS repertoire file appears here via TCRdb, limited to in-frame rearrangements. These files lack a portion of the clones; in checked studies, under half of the deficit traces to unresolved V genes, and the cause of the others is not known. The sample profile shows about 480,000 clones; 70% to 90% of them were found once. Clones ranked in the top ten supply roughly 13% of the sample. Read against the paper, the sample's treatment or condition label means: 15 to 20 received Ad26.COV2.S at low or high dose, single or two shots; about 5 received placebo; per-sample allocation not given. For vaccine and placebo recipients, the sequenced repertoires came from samples collected on day 63 after the first injection.

Sequences were derived from peripheral blood, sampled in a trial of Ad26.COV2.S vaccine versus placebo. Receptors were obtained from a person between 18 and 60 years old who received the Ad26.COV2.S COVID-19 vaccine or a placebo.

The V call is TRBV3-1 (or the pseudogene TRBV3-2), the J call TRBJ2-2; 7 nucleotides agree with TRBD2. Germline CDR1 reads LGHDT; CDR2 reads YNNKEL (reference sequence). Trimming cost V 0 bases and J 4 bases; bases outside gene matches: 5. This CDR3 is built from 16 residues. CDR3 bases: TGTGCCAGCAGCCAAGATCGGGGGAGGGGCACCGGGGAGCTGTTTTTT. Translating gives CASSQDRGRGTGELFF.

The chain recombines TRBV7-3 with TRBJ2-1; TRBD2 aligns across 10 bases. Germline trimming cut 4 bases from V and 7 bases from J; bases unmatched to any gene: 10. CDR1 SGHTA and CDR2 FQGTGA come from the germline V gene. The CDR3 contains 16 residues. CDR3 in amino acids: CASSSNLAGASNEQFF. CDR3 coding DNA: TGTGCCAGCAGCTCCAATCTAGCGGGAGCATCAAATGAGCAGTTCTTC.

This clone was counted between two and nine times. The rearrangement uses TRBV27 and TRBJ1-4; no definite D call. CDR3 length equals 13 residues. Trimming pared 3 bases from V and 5 bases from J, leaving 7 bases between. The V gene's germline CDR1 is MNHEY and CDR2 SMNVEV (reference sequence). The CDR3 spells CASSFLPNEKLFF. For the CDR3, the DNA is TGTGCCAGCAGTTTCCTTCCGAATGAAAAACTGTTTTTT.

This sequence joins TRBV7-9 and TRBJ2-1; D may be TRBD1 or TRBD2 (5 bases each). This CDR3 spans 14 amino acids. The V end lost 5 bases, the J end lost 7 bases, and 15 bases lay between the germline ends. Germline CDR1 SEHNR, CDR2 FQNEAQ (reference sequence). The chain's CDR3 is CASSLGPKENEQFF. In DNA form, the CDR3 reads TGTGCCAGCAGCCTGGGACCGAAAGAGAATGAGCAGTTCTTC.

CDR3 sequence (DNA): TGTGCCACCAGTGATTTGAAACGGGAGGGAAGGAATGAGCAGTTCTTC. Protein: CATSDLKREGRNEQFF. This rearrangement joins TRBV24-1 to TRBJ2-1, with 8 bases fitting TRBD2. There are 16 residues in the CDR3. CDR1 and CDR2 from the germline V gene are KGHDR and SFDVKD. Germline trimming cut 0 bases from V and 7 bases from J; bases unmatched to any gene: 7.

There are a few counts of this clone. The chain combines TRBV3-1 (or the pseudogene TRBV3-2) with TRBJ2-5, with TRBD1 matching over 8 bases. The CDR3 contains 16 residues. The V gene's germline CDR1 is LGHDT and CDR2 YNNKEL (reference sequence). With V trimmed by 1 base and J by 4 bases, 8 bases remained unmatched. CDR3 bases: TGTGCCAGCAGCCAAGTGATCGGCAGGGGGCTAGAGACCCAGTACTTC. As protein: CASSQVIGRGLETQYF.

The genes are TRBV11-1 and TRBJ2-6; D remains ambiguous. The germline V gene encodes CDR1 SGHAT and CDR2 FQDESV (reference sequence). V lost 5 bases to trimming and J lost 1 base, with 9 bases between them. This CDR3 comprises 15 residues. The CDR3: CASSPEPSGANVLTF. Written as DNA, the CDR3 is TGTGCCAGCAGCCCCGAACCTTCTGGGGCCAACGTCCTGACTTTC.

The V gene is TRBV11-3, the J gene TRBJ2-1; 9 bases line up with TRBD2. Trimming cost V 3 bases and J 3 bases; bases outside gene matches: 9. Germline CDR1 and CDR2: SGHNT and YENEEA. This CDR3 is built from 17 residues. CDR3 nucleotide sequence: TGTGCCAGCAGCTTGGGGGGCCTAGCGGGGCGCTACAATGAGCAGTTCTTC. It specifies CASSLGGLAGRYNEQFF.

This clone was seen only a few times. The rearrangement uses TRBV30 and TRBJ2-7, with TRBD2 matching over 9 bases. This CDR3 has 14 residues. Per the germline V gene, CDR1 is GTSNPN and CDR2 is SVGIG (reference sequence). V trimming: 3 bases; J trimming: 2 bases; junction bases outside the gene matches: 5. DNA of the CDR3: TGTGCCTGGAGATATAGCGGGGGAGCCTACGAGCAGTACTTC. The encoded protein is CAWRYSGGAYEQYF.

The chain links TRBV7-6 to TRBJ1-1; D is unresolved. The V end was cut by 5 bases, the J end by 1 base, with 17 bases between. Germline assignment: CDR1 SGHVS and CDR2 FNYEAQ. The CDR3 totals 16 residues. The CDR3 protein is CASSQKTGEANTEAFF. CDR3 sequence (DNA): TGTGCCAGCAGCCAAAAGACCGGGGAAGCGAACACTGAAGCTTTCTTT.